This T cell receptor (beta chain) was captured by sequencing in a study of blood T cell repertoires in COVID-19. At the level of the study: The United States, Italy and Spain provided the acute and convalescent COVID-19 samples. PBMCs, B-cell-depleted T cells, or T cells provided the cDNA or gDNA that made up the material.

In the study's own analysis: Scientists estimated how many nucleated cells there were by amplifying reference gene primers. Data came from immunoSEQ multiplex PCR; TCRdb stores just in-frame clones and leaves some out. That table gives V, J and clone size, and the DNA gave D and trimming. The table lists tens of thousands of clones, roughly 88% of them singletons. Germline V gives CDR1 MDHEN, CDR2 SYDVKM. Trimming removed 9 bases from V and 6 bases from J; junction bases left unmatched: 10. The CDR3 contains 14 residues. The chain is built from TRBV28 and TRBJ2-7; 11 nucleotides line up with TRBD2. This clonotype originated in a human donor in a cohort sampled during active COVID-19. Material for sequencing was peripheral blood. The CDR3 bases are TGTGCCAGTCATTCTAGCGGGAGGAGCCGCGAGCAGTACTTC. It yields the protein CASHSSGRSREQYF.